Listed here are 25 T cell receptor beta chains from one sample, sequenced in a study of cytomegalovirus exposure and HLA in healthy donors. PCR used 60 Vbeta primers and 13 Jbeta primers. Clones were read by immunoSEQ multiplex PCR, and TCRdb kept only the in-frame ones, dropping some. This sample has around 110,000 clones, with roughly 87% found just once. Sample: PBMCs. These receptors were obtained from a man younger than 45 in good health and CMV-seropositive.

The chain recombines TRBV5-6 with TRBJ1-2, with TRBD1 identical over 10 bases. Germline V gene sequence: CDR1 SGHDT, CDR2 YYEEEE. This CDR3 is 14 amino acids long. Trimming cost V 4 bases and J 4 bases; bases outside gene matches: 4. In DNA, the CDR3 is TGTGCCAGCAGCACCGGGACAGGGGCCTATGGCTACACCTTC. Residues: CASSTGTGAYGYTF.

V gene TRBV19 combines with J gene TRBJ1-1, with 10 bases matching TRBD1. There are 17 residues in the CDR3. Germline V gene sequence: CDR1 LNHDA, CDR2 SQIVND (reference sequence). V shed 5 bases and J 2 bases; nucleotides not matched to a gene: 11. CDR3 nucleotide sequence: TGTGCCAGTAGTGCCCGGGACAGGGGCATAATAAACACTGAAGCTTTCTTT. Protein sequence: CASSARDRGIINTEAFF.

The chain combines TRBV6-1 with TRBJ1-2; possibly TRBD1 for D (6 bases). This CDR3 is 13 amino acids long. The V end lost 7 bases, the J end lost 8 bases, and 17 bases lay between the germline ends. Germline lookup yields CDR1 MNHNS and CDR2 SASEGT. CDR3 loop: CASTLEDSWGYTF. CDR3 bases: TGTGCCAGCACCCTTGAGGACAGCTGGGGCTACACCTTC.

The CDR3 DNA sequence: TGTGCCATCACAAGGGGGCGCGGTCAGCCCCAGCATTTT. Translating it yields CAITRGRGQPQHF. This chain connects TRBV6-1 to TRBJ1-5; 7 nucleotides line up with TRBD1. CDR3 length: 13 residues. Germline CDR1 reads MNHNS; CDR2 reads SASEGT. After removal of 10 bases from V and 6 bases from J, the junction contained 9 bases not matched to a gene.

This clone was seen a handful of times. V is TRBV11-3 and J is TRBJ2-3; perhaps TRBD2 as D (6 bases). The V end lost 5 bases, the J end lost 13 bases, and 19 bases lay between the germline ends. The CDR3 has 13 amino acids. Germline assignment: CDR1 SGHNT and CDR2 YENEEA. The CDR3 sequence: CASSIAAGPREYF. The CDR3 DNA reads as TGTGCCAGCAGCATTGCGGCGGGGCCAAGGGAGTATTTT.

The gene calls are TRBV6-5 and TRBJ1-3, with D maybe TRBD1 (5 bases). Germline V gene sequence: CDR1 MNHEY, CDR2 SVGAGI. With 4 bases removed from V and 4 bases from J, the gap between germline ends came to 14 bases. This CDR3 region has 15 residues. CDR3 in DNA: TGTGCCAGCAGTTCCCGAAGGGGAGGAGGAAACACCATATATTTT. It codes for CASSSRRGGGNTIYF.

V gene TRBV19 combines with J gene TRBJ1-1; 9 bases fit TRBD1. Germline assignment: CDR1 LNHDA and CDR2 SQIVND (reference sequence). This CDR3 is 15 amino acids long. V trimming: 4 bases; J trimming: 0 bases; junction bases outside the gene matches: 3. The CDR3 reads CASSKDRGLNTEAFF. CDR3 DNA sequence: TGTGCCAGTAGTAAGGACAGGGGATTGAACACTGAAGCTTTCTTT.

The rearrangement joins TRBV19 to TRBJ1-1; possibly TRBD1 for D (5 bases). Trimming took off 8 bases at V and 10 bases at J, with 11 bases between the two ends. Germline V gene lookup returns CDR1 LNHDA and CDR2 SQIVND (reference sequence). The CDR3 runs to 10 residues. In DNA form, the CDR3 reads TGTGCCAGTGGGGGGGAGAGAGCTTTCTTT. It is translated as CASGGERAFF. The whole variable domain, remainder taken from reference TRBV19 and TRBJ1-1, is DGGITQSPKYLFRKEGQNVTLSCEQNLNHDAMYWYRQDPGQGLRLIYYSQIVNDFQKGDIAEGYSVSREKKESFPLTVTSAQKNPTAFYLCASGGERAFFGQGTRLTVV.

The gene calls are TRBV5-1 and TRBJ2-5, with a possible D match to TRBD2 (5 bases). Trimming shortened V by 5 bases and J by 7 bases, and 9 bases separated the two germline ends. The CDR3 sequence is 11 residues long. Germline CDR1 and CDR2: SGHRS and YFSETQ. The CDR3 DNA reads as TGCGCCAGCAGACTCGAGGGGACCCAGTACTTC. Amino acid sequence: CASRLEGTQYF.

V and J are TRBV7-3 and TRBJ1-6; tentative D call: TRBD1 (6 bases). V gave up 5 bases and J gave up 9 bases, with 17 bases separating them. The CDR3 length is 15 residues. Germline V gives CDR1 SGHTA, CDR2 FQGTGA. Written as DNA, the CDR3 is TGTGCCAGCAGCGACCAGGGGTCTGCAGGTTCACCCCTCCACTTT. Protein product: CASSDQGSAGSPLHF. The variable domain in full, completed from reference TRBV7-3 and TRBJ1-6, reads GAGVSQTPSNKVTEKGKYVELRCDPISGHTALYWYRQSLGQGPEFLIYFQGTGAADDSGLPNDRFFAVRPEGSVSTLKIQRTERGDSAVYLCASSDQGSAGSPLHFGNGTRLTVT.

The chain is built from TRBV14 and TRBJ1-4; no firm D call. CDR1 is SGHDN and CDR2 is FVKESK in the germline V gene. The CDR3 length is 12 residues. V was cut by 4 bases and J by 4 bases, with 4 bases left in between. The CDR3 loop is CASSRVNEKLFF. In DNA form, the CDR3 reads TGTGCCAGCAGCCGCGTTAATGAAAAACTGTTTTTT.

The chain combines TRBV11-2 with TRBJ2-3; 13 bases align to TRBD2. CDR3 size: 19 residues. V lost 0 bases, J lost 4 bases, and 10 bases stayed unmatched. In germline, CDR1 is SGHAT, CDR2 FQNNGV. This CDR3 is CASSLDPPTSGGTPDTQYF. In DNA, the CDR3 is TGTGCCAGCAGCTTAGATCCCCCGACTAGCGGGGGGACCCCAGATACGCAGTATTTT.

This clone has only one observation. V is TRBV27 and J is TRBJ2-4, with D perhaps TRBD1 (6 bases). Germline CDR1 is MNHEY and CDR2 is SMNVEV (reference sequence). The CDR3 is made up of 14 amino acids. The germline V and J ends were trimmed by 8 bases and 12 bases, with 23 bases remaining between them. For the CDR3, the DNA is TGTGCCAGCGCAGAGGGCAGGGGTATAGGCAGTCAGTACTTC. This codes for CASAEGRGIGSQYF.

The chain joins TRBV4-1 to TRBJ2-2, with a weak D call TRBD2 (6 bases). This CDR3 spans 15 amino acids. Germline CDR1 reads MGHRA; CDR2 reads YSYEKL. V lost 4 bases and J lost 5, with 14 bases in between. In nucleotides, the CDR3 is TGCGCCAGCAGCCTGGGGACTCCAGGAACCGGGGAGCTGTTTTTT. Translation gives CASSLGTPGTGELFF.

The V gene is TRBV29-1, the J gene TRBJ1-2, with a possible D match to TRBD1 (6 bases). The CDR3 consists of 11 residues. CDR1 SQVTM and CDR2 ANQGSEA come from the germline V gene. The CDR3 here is CISQGMYGYTF. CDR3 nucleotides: TGCATTTCACAGGGAATGTATGGCTACACCTTC.

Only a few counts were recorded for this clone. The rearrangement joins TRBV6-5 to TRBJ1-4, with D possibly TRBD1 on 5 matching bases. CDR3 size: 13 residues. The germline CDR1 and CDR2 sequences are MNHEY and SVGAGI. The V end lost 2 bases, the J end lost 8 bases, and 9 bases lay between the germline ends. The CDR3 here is CASSYAGTEKLFF. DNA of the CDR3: TGTGCCAGCAGTTACGCGGGGACGGAAAAACTGTTTTTT.

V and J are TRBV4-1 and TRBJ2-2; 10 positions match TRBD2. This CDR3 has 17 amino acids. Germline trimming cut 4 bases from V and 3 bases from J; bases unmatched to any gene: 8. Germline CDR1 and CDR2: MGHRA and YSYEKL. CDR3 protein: CASSPLLAGSYTGELFF. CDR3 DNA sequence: TGCGCCAGCAGCCCCTTACTAGCGGGGAGTTACACCGGGGAGCTGTTTTTT.

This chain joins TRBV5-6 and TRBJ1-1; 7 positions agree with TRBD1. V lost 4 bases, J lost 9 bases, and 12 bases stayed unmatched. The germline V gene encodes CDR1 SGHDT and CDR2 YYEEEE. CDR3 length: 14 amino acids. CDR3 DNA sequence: TGTGCCAGCAGCACTACAGGGGTAATGAGGAAAGCTTTCTTT. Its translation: CASSTTGVMRKAFF. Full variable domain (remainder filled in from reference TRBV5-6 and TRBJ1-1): DAGVTQSPTHLIKTRGQQVTLRCSPKSGHDTVSWYQQALGQGPQFIFQYYEEEERQRGNFPDRFSGHQFPNYSSELNVNALLLGDSALYLCASSTTGVMRKAFFGQGTRLTVV.

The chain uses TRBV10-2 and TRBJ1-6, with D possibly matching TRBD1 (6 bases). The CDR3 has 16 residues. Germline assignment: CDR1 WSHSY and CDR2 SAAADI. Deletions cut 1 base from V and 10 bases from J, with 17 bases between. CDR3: CASSELMTGGWSPLHF. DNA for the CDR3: TGCGCCAGCAGTGAGTTAATGACAGGCGGGTGGTCACCCCTCCACTTT.

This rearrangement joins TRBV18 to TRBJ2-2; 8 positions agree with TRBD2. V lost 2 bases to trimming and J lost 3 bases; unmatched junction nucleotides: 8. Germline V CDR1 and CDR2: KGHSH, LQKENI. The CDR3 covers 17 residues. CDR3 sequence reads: CASSPTGGGPDTGELFF. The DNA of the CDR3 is TGTGCCAGCTCACCAACCGGCGGGGGGCCTGACACCGGGGAGCTGTTTTTT.

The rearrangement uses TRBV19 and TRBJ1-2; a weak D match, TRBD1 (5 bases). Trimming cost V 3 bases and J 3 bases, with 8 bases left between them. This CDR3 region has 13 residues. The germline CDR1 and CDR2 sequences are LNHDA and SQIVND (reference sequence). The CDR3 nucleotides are TGTGCCAGTAGTATCAAGGGGCACTATGGCTACACCTTC. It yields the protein CASSIKGHYGYTF.

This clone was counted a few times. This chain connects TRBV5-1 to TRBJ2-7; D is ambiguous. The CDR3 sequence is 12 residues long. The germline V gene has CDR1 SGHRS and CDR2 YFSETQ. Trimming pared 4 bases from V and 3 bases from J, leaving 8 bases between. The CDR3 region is CASSPGLYEQYF. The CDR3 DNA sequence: TGCGCCAGCAGCCCAGGTCTCTACGAGCAGTACTTC. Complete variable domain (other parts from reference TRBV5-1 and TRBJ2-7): KAGVTQTPRYLIKTRGQQVTLSCSPISGHRSVSWYQQTPGQGLQFLFEYFSETQRNKGNFPGRFSGRQFSNSRSEMNVSTLELGDSALYLCASSPGLYEQYFGPGTRLTVT.

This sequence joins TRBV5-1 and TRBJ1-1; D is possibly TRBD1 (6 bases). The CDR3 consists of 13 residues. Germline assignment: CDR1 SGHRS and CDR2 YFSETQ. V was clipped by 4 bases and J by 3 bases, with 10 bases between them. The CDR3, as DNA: TGCGCCAGCAGCCCGGACAGCGACACTGAAGCTTTCTTT. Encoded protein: CASSPDSDTEAFF.

This CDR3 is CASSYSGGLSYEQYF. The CDR3 DNA follows: TGTGCCAGCAGTTACTCAGGAGGTCTCTCCTACGAGCAGTACTTC. The V and J genes are TRBV6-5 and TRBJ2-7; TRBD2 might be the D (5 bases). Germline-derived CDR1 and CDR2 are MNHEY and SVGAGI. The ends were cut back, 0 bases at V and 0 bases at J, with 9 bases in the middle. The CDR3 has 15 amino acids.

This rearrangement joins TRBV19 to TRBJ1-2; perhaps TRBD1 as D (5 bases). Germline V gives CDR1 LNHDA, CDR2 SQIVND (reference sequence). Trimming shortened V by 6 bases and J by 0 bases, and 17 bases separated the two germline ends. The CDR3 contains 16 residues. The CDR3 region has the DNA TGTGCCAGTAGCACCCATGGGGGAGGTGCTAACTATGGCTACACCTTC. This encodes CASSTHGGGANYGYTF.